Below, one T cell receptor beta chain is given with its context. Its target is not known. The CDR3 is 21 residues long. The data derive from a study of CXCR3-negative and CXCR3-positive naive CD8 T cells. Broader study findings: CD5 surface expression was similar among naive subsets, and TCR strength was estimated by inference from TRB CDR3 properties. CXCR3-positive naive cells carried more hydrophobic TRB CDR3s than CXCR3-negative naive cells did.

In preparing the TRB cDNA libraries, 5' RACE with UMI labels was used. After re-calling the 5' RACE reads, TCRdb lists one entry per CDR3 protein, DNA absent. Found here are some 120,000 distinct CDR3 sequences; the top ten clones hold 0.59%. The sample consisted of naive CXCR3+ CD8+ T cells from blood. Subset specified: CD45RO-CCR7+CD27+CD95- naive CD8+ T cells expressing CXCR3 (TNR3+). The sequence came from a human donor in good health. Some clones in this sample may be carry-over from other donors' samples. The chain employs TRBV1 and TRBJ2-6; TCRdb gives TRBD2 as the D gene, but with no DNA this cannot be confirmed. TRBV1 is a pseudogene. The CDR3 protein is CTSSLARGRLAGAAWANVLTF.